These 16 T cell receptor beta chains came from one sample sequenced in a study of monozygotic twins with inflammatory bowel disease. For each CDR3 protein, TCRdb gives one entry from its re-call of the 5' RACE reads, without DNA. The table lists around 370,000 distinct CDR3 sequences. The source material was blood. The origin of the receptors is a human donor with ulcerative colitis or Crohn's disease, or a healthy co-twin of an affected twin (not recorded which).

The chain joins TRBV7-2 to TRBJ2-3; without DNA, the TCRdb call of TRBD1 cannot be checked. Germline V gene sequence: CDR1 SGHTA, CDR2 FQGNSA. This CDR3 has 15 amino acids. The CDR3 is CASSQAAGGTDTQYF.

The V gene is TRBV7-2, the J gene TRBJ2-7; lacking DNA, the TRBD1 call made by TCRdb goes unchecked. This CDR3 contains 15 residues. Germline CDR1 and CDR2: SGHTA and FQGNSA. CDR3: CASSTGGTEFFGQYF.

The CDR3 region is CSAIDSGRSGFVTEAFF. The chain recombines TRBV20-1 with TRBJ1-1. The CDR3 is 17 residues long. CDR1 and CDR2 from the germline V gene are DFQATT and SNEGSKA (reference sequence).

The genes are TRBV5-6 and TRBJ2-5; TCRdb indicates TRBD1, and absent DNA this call remains unverified. Germline V gene sequence: CDR1 SGHDT, CDR2 YYEEEE. The CDR3 loop spans 14 amino acids. CDR3: CASSADRGQVTQYF.

The chain uses TRBV11-2 and TRBJ2-7; TCRdb lists TRBD1, though no DNA is available to test this call. The CDR3 totals 16 residues. Germline CDR1 and CDR2: SGHAT and FQNNGV. The CDR3 protein is CASSPPRTGTTYEQYF.

V gene TRBV20-1 combines with J gene TRBJ1-2; with no DNA, the TCRdb D assignment of TRBD1 cannot be verified. The CDR3 is 17 amino acids. CDR1 DFQATT and CDR2 SNEGSKA come from the germline V gene (reference sequence). The CDR3 sequence: CSARRGGTGNANYGYTF.

The CDR3 protein is CSARGPGQGPYEQYF. The chain has TRBV20-1 and TRBJ2-7; TCRdb indicates TRBD1, and absent DNA this call remains unverified. The CDR3 loop spans 15 amino acids. The germline V gene has CDR1 DFQATT and CDR2 SNEGSKA (reference sequence).

The chain employs TRBV7-6 and TRBJ1-3; TCRdb's D call of TRBD1 is untestable without DNA. CDR1 SGHVS and CDR2 FNYEAQ come from the germline V gene. CDR3 length: 14 residues. The CDR3 region is CASSSRRSGNTIYF.

V gene TRBV4-3 combines with J gene TRBJ1-4; TCRdb indicates TRBD1, and absent DNA this call remains unverified. CDR1 is LGHNA and CDR2 is YSLEER in the germline V gene. The CDR3 consists of 15 residues. CDR3 sequence: CASSQLQGPNEKLFF.

The V gene is TRBV7-3, the J gene TRBJ2-3; TCRdb's assignment of TRBD2 cannot be checked, as there is no DNA. The CDR3 length is 15 residues. CDR1 is SGHTA and CDR2 is FQGTGA in the germline V gene. Here the CDR3 reads CASSPVGGGTDTQYF.

This chain links TRBV7-2 with TRBJ2-7; checking the TCRdb D call of TRBD1 is not possible without DNA. This CDR3 is built from 14 residues. Germline assignment: CDR1 SGHTA and CDR2 FQGNSA. CDR3 in amino acids: CASSLGQAFYEQYF.

The chain combines TRBV28 with TRBJ1-3. This CDR3 contains 13 residues. In germline, CDR1 is MDHEN, CDR2 SYDVKM. CDR3 protein: CASSYLAGNTIYF.

J is TRBJ1-2 and V is TRBV9. The V gene's germline CDR1 is SGDLS and CDR2 YYNGEE. The CDR3 runs to 14 residues. The CDR3 sequence is CASSVLHHSDGYTF. Full variable domain (outside the CDR3, taken from reference TRBV9 and TRBJ1-2): DSGVTQTPKHLITATGQRVTLRCSPRSGDLSVYWYQQSLDQGLQFLIQYYNGEERAKGNILERFSAQQFPDLHSELNLSSLELGDSALYFCASSVLHHSDGYTFGSGTRLTVV.

The rearrangement joins TRBV6-4 to TRBJ1-1; the TCRdb D gene call, TRBD1, has no DNA to confirm it. Germline CDR1 MRHNA, CDR2 SNTAGT. The CDR3 spans 19 residues. CDR3 in amino acids: CASRTLYLGDRVMNTEAFF.

The genes are TRBV28 and TRBJ1-5. In germline, CDR1 is MDHEN, CDR2 SYDVKM. This CDR3 is built from 16 residues. The CDR3 sequence is CASSFESGDSNQPQHF. Supplemented by reference TRBV28 and TRBJ1-5, the full variable domain reads DVKVTQSSRYLVKRTGEKVFLECVQDMDHENMFWYRQDPGLGLRLIYFSYDVKMKEKGDIPEGYSVSREKKERFSLILESASTNQTSMYLCASSFESGDSNQPQHFGDGTRLSIL.

The V call is TRBV6-5, the J call TRBJ1-2; TCRdb indicates TRBD1, and absent DNA this call remains unverified. Germline loops: CDR1 MNHEY, CDR2 SVGAGI. There are 15 residues in the CDR3. This CDR3 reads CASSYSAGVGYGYTF.